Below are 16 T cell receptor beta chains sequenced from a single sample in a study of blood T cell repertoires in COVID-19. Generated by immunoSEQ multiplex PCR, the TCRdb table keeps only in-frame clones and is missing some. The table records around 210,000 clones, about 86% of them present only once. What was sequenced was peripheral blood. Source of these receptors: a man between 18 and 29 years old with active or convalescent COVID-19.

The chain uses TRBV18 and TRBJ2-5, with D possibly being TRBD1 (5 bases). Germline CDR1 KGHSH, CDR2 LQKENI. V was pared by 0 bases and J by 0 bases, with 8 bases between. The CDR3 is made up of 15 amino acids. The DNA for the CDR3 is TGTGCCAGCTCACCACCGAGCAGGGACCAAGAGACCCAGTACTTC. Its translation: CASSPPSRDQETQYF.

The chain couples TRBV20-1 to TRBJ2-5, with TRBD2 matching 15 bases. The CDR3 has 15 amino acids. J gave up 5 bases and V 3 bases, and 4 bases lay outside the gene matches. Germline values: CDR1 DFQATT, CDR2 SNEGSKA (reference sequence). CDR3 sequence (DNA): TGCAGTGCTAGTTGGACTAGCGGGAGGGCGGAGACCCAGTACTTC. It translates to CSASWTSGRAETQYF.

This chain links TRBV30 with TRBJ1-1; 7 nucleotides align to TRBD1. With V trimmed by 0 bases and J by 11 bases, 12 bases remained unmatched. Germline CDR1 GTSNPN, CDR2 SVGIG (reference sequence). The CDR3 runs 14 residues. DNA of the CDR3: TGTGCCTGGAGTGTGCCGACAGGGCGGGAAAGGGCTTTCTTT. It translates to CAWSVPTGRERAFF. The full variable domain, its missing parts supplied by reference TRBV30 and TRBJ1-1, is SQTIHQWPATLVQPVGSPLSLECTVEGTSNPNLYWYRQAAGRGLQLLFYSVGIGQISSEVPQNLSASRPQDRQFILSSKKLLLSDSGFYLCAWSVPTGRERAFFGQGTRLTVV.

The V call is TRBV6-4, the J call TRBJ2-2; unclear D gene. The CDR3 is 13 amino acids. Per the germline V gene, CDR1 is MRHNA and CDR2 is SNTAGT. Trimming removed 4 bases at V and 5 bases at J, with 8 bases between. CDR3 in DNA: TGTGCCAGCAGTGTAGAGAAGACCGGGGAGCTGTTTTTT. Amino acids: CASSVEKTGELFF.

CDR3 sequence (DNA): TGTGCCAGTAGTACGCCAGAGGGCACTCTTAGCAATCAGCCCCAGCATTTT. Its translation: CASSTPEGTLSNQPQHF. This sequence joins TRBV19 and TRBJ1-5; D call uncertain. The CDR3 loop spans 17 amino acids. Trimming stripped 4 bases from V and 0 bases from J, with 16 bases between. From germline, CDR1 is LNHDA and CDR2 SQIVND (reference sequence). Full variable domain (remainder filled in from reference TRBV19 and TRBJ1-5): DGGITQSPKYLFRKEGQNVTLSCEQNLNHDAMYWYRQDPGQGLRLIYYSQIVNDFQKGDIAEGYSVSREKKESFPLTVTSAQKNPTAFYLCASSTPEGTLSNQPQHFGDGTRLSIL.

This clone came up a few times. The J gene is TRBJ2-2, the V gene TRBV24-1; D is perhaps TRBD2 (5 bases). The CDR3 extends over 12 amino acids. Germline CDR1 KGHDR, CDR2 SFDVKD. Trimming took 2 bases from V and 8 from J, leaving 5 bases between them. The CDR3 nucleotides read TGTGCCACCAGTGATTGGAGGGGGGAGCTGTTTTTT. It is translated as CATSDWRGELFF.

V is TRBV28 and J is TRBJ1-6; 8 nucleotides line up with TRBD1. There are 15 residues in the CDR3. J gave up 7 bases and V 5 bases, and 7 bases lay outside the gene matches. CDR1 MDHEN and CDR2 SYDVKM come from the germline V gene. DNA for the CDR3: TGTGCCAGCAGTCGGACAGGGTCAAAGAATTCACCCCTCCACTTT. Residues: CASSRTGSKNSPLHF.

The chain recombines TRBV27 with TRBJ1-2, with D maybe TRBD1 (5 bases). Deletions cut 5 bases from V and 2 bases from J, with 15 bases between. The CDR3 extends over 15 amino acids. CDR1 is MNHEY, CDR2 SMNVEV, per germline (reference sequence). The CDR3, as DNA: TGTGCCAGCAGTCCAGCGGGACGGATAAACTATGGCTACACCTTC. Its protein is CASSPAGRINYGYTF.

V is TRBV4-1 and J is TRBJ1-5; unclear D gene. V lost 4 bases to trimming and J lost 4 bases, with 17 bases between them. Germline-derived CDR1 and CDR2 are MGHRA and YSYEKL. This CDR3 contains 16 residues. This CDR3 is CASSRTSPEGNQPQHF. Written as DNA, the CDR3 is TGCGCCAGCAGCCGCACATCCCCCGAGGGTAATCAGCCCCAGCATTTT.

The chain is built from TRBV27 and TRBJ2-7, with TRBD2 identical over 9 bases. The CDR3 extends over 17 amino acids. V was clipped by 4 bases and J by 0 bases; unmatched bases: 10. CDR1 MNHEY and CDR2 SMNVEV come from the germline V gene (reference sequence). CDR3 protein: CASSWSSGDYSSYEQYF. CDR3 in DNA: TGTGCCAGCAGTTGGTCTAGCGGGGACTATAGCTCCTACGAGCAGTACTTC.

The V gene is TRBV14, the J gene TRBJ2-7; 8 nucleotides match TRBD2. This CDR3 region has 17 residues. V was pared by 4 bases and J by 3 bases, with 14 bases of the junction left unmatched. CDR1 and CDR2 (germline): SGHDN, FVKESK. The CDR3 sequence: CASSPLVAAGALYEQYF. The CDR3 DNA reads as TGTGCCAGCAGCCCCCTGGTGGCAGCGGGAGCCCTCTACGAGCAGTACTTC.

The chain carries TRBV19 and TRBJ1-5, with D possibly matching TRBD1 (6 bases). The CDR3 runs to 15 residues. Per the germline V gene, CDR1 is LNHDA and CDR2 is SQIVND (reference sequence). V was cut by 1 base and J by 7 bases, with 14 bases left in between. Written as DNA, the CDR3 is TGTGCCAGTAGTATAGGGGGGCGCTCACTCCAGCCCCAGCATTTT. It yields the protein CASSIGGRSLQPQHF.

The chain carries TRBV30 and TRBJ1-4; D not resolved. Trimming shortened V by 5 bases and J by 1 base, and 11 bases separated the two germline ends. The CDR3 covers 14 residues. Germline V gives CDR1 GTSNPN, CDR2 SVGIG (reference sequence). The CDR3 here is CAWGPGETNEKLFF. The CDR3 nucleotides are TGTGCCTGGGGCCCCGGGGAAACTAATGAAAAACTGTTTTTT.

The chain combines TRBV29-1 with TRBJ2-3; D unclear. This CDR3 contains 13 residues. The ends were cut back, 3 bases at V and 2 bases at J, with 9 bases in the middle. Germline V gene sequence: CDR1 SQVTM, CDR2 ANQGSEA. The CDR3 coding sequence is TGCAGCGTTGACGGTGAACTCACAGATACGCAGTATTTT. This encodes CSVDGELTDTQYF.

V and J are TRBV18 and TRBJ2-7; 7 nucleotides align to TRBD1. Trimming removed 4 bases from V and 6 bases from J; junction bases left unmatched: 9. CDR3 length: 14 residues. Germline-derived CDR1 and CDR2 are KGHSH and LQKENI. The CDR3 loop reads CASSRDRALGEQYF. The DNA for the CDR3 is TGTGCCAGCTCACGTGACAGGGCCTTAGGCGAGCAGTACTTC.

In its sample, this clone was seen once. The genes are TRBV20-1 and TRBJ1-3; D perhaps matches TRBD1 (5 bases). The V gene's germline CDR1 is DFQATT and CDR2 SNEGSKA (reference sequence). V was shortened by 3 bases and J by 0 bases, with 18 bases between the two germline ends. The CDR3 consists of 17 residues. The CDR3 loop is CSASMGGRGSSGNTIYF. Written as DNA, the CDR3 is TGCAGTGCTAGTATGGGGGGTAGGGGAAGCTCTGGAAACACCATATATTTT.